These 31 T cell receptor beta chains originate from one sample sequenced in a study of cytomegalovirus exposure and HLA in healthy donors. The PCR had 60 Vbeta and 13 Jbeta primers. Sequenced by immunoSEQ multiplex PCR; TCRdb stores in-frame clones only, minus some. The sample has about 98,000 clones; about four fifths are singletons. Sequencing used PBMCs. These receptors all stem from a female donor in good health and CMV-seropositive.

The CDR3 bases are TGTGCCAGCAGCGTGCGACTAGCGGGGGGCTACGAGCAGTACTTC. Translating gives CASSVRLAGGYEQYF. The chain has TRBV7-2 and TRBJ2-7; 13 nucleotides match TRBD2. The CDR3 runs to 15 residues. V was clipped by 5 bases and J by 3 bases; unmatched bases: 4. Germline assignment: CDR1 SGHTA and CDR2 FQGNSA.

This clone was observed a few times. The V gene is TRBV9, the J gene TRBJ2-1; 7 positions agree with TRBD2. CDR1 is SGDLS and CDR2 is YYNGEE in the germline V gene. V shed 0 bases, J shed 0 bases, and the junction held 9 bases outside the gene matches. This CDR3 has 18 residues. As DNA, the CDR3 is TGTGCCAGCAGCGTAGCTGTTAGCGGGCTTAGCTCCTACAATGAGCAGTTCTTC. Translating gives CASSVAVSGLSSYNEQFF.

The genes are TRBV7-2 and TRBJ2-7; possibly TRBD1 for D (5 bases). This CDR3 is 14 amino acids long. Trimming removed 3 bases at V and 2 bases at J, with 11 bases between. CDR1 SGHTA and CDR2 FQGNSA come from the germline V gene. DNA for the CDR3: TGTGCCAGCAGCTTTCAGGGATCCCCCTACGAGCAGTACTTC. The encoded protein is CASSFQGSPYEQYF.

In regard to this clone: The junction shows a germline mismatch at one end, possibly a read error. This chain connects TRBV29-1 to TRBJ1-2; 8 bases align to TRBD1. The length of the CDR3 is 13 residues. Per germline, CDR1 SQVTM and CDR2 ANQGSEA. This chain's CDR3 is CSVDARGLYGYPF. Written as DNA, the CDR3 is TGCAGCGTTGATGCCAGGGGGCTTTATGGCTACCCCTTC.

DNA for the CDR3: TGCGCCAGCAGCCAAGTTTCCGGGACAGTTAATTCACCCCTCCACTTT. Translation: CASSQVSGTVNSPLHF. V gene TRBV4-1 combines with J gene TRBJ1-6, with 7 bases fitting TRBD1. The CDR3 is made up of 16 amino acids. The J segment lost 6 bases and the V segment lost 1 base, leaving 6 bases of the junction unmatched. The germline V gene has CDR1 MGHRA and CDR2 YSYEKL.

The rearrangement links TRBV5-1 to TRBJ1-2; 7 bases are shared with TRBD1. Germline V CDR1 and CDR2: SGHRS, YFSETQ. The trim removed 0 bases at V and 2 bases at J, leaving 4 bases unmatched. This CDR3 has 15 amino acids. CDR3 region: CASSLGGTANYGYTF. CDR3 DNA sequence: TGCGCCAGCAGCTTGGGTGGGACAGCAAACTATGGCTACACCTTC.

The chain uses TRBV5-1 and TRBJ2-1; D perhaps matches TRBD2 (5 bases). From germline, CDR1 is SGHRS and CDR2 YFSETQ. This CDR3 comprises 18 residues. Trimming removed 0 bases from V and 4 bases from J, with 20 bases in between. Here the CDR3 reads CASSLGLDRDPFYNEQFF. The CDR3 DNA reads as TGCGCCAGCAGCTTGGGTTTGGATCGGGATCCGTTTTACAATGAGCAGTTCTTC.

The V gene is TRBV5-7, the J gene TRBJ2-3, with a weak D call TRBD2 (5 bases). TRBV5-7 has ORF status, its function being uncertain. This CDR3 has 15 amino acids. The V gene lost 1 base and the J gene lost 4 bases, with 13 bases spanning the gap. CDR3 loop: CASSLYSDRPDTQYF. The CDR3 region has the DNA TGTGCCAGCAGCTTGTATAGCGATCGTCCAGATACGCAGTATTTT.

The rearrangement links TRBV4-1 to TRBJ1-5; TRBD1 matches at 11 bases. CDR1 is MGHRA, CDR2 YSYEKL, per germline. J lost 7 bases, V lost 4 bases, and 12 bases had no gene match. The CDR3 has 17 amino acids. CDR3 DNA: TGCGCCAGCAGCCTGTATCCGGGACAGGGGGTCGAGCAGCCCCAGCATTTT. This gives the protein CASSLYPGQGVEQPQHF.

Here the CDR3 DNA reads TGTGCCAGCAGCTTGGACAGGGGCCATGAGCAGTTCTTC. This encodes CASSLDRGHEQFF. This chain connects TRBV5-6 to TRBJ2-1, with 7 bases matching TRBD1. The J segment lost 8 bases and the V segment lost 0 bases, leaving 2 bases of the junction unmatched. CDR1 and CDR2 from the germline V gene are SGHDT and YYEEEE. The length of the CDR3 is 13 residues.

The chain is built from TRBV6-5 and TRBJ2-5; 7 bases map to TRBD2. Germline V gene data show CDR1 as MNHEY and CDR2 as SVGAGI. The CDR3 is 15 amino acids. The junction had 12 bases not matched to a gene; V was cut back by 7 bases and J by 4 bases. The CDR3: CASTPPGGLSETQYF. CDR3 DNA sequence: TGTGCCAGCACCCCCCCCGGGGGGTTGTCAGAGACCCAGTACTTC.

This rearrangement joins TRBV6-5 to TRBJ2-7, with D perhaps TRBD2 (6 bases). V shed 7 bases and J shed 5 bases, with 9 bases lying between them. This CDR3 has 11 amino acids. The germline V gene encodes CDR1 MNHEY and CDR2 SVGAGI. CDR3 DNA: TGTGCCAGCACTTGGGGGGACGAGCAGTACTTC. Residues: CASTWGDEQYF.

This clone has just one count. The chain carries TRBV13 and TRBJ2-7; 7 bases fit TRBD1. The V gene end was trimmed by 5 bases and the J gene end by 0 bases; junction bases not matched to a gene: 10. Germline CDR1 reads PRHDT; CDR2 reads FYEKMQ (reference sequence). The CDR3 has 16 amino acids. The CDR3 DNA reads TGTGCCAGCAGCCCACATGGGACAGAGAGCTCCTACGAGCAGTACTTC. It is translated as CASSPHGTESSYEQYF. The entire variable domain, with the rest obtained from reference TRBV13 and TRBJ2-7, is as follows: AAGVIQSPRHLIKEKRETATLKCYPIPRHDTVYWYQQGPGQDPQFLISFYEKMQSDKGSIPDRFSAQQFSDYHSELNMSSLELGDSALYFCASSPHGTESSYEQYFGPGTRLTVT.

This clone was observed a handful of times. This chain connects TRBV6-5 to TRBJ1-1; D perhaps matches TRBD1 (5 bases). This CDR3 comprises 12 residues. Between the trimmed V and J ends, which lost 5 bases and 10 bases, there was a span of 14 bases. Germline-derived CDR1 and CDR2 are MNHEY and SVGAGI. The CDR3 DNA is TGTGCCAGCAGTGCTACGGGGCGGGGAGCTTTCTTT. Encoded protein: CASSATGRGAFF.

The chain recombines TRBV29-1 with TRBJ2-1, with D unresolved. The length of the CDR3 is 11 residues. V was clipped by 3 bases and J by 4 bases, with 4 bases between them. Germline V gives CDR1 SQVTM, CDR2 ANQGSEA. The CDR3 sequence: CSVDYYNEQFF. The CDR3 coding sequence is TGCAGCGTTGACTATTACAATGAGCAGTTCTTC.

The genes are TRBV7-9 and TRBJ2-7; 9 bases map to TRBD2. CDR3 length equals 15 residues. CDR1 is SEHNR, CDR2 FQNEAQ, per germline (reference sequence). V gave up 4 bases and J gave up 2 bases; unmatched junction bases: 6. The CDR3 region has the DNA TGTGCCAGCAGCTCGGAGACTAGCGGTCCCTACGAGCAGTACTTC. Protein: CASSSETSGPYEQYF. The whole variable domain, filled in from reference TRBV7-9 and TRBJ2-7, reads DTGVSQNPRHKITKRGQNVTFRCDPISEHNRLYWYRQTLGQGPEFLTYFQNEAQLEKSRLLSDRFSAERPKGSFSTLEIQRTEQGDSAMYLCASSSETSGPYEQYFGPGTRLTVT.

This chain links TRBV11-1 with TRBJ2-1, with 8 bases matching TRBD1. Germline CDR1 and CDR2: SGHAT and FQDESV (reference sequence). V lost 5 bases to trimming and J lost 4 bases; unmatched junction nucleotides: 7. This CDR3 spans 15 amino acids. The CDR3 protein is CASSPRDRQYNEQFF. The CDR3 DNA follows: TGTGCCAGCAGCCCCCGGGACAGGCAATACAATGAGCAGTTCTTC.

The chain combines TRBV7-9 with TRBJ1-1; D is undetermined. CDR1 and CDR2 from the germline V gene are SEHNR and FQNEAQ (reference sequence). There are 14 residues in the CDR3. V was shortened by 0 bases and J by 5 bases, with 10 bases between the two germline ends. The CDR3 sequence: CASSLAGRSTEAFF. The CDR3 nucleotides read TGTGCCAGCAGCTTAGCGGGGAGAAGTACTGAAGCTTTCTTT. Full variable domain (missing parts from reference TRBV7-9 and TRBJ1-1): DTGVSQNPRHKITKRGQNVTFRCDPISEHNRLYWYRQTLGQGPEFLTYFQNEAQLEKSRLLSDRFSAERPKGSFSTLEIQRTEQGDSAMYLCASSLAGRSTEAFFGQGTRLTVV.

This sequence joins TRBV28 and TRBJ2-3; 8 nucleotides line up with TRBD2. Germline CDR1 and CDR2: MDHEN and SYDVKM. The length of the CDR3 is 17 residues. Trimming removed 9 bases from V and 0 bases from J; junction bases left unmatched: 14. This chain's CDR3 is CASQRLREVTSTDTQYF. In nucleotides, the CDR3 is TGTGCCAGTCAACGGTTGCGGGAGGTAACTAGCACAGATACGCAGTATTTT.

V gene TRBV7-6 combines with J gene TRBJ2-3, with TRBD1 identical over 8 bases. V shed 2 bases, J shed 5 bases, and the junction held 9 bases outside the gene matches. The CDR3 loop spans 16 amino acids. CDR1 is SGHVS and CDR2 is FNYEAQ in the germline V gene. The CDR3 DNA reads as TGTGCCAGCAGCTTAAGGGCGACAGGGGCTGGAGATACGCAGTATTTT. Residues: CASSLRATGAGDTQYF.

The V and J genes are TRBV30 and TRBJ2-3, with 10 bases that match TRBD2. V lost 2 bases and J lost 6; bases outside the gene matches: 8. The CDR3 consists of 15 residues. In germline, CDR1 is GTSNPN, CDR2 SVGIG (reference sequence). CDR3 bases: TGTGCCTGGAGTCGGACTAGCGGCATTGGGGATACGCAGTATTTT. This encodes CAWSRTSGIGDTQYF.

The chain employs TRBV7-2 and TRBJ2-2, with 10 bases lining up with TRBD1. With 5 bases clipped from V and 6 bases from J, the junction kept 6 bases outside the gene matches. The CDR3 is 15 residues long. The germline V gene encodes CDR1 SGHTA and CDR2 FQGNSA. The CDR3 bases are TGTGCCAGCAGCCTGGACAGGGGGTTCGCCGGGGAGCTGTTTTTT. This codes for CASSLDRGFAGELFF.

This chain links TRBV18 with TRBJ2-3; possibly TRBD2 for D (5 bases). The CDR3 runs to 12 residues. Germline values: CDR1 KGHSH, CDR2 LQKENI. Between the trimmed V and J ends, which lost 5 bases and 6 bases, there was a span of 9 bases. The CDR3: CASSEGLDTQYF. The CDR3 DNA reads TGTGCCAGCTCAGAAGGACTCGATACGCAGTATTTT.

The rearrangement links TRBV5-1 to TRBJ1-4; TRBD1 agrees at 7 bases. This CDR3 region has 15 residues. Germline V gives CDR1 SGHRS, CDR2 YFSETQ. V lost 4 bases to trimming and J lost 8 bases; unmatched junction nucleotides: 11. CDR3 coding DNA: TGCGCCAGCAGCCAACAAACAGGGGATTTGGAAAAACTGTTTTTT. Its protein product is CASSQQTGDLEKLFF.

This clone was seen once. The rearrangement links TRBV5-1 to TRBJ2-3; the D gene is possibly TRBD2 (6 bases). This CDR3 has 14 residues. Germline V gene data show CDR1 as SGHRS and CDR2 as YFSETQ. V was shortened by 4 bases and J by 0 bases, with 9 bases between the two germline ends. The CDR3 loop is CASSPEGSTDTQYF. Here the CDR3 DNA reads TGCGCCAGCAGCCCGGAGGGGAGCACAGATACGCAGTATTTT.

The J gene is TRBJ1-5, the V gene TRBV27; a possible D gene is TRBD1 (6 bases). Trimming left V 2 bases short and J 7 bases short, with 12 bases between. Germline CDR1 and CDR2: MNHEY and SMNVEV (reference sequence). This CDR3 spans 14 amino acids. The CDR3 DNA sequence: TGTGCCAGCAGTTTAACAGGGTTAAGACAGCCCCAGCATTTT. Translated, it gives CASSLTGLRQPQHF.

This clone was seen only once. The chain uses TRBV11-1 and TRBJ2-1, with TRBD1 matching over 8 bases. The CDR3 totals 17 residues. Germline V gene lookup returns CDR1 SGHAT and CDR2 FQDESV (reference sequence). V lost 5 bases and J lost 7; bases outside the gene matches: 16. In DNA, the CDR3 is TGTGCCAGCAGCCCCAATACACAGGGGGTGGTGGGGAATGAGCAGTTCTTC. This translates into CASSPNTQGVVGNEQFF.

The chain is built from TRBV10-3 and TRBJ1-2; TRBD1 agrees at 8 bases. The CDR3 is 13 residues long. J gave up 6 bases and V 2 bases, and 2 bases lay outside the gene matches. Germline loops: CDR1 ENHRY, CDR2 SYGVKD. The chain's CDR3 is CAISEGQGNGYTF. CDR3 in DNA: TGTGCCATCAGTGAGGGACAGGGCAATGGCTACACCTTC.

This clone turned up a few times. CDR3 bases: TGCGCCAGCAGCAAGGACAGGAACACTGAAGCTTTCTTT. It encodes CASSKDRNTEAFF. The chain has TRBV5-1 and TRBJ1-1; D perhaps matches TRBD1 (6 bases). V was pared by 4 bases and J by 1 base, with 8 bases between. The CDR3 has 13 residues. Germline assignment: CDR1 SGHRS and CDR2 YFSETQ.

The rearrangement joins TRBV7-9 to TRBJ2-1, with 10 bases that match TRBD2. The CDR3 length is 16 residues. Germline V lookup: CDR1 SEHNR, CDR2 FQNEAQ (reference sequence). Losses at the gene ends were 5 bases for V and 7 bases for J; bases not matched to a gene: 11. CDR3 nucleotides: TGTGCCAGCAGCGGCGGGGGTAGCGGGAGGCGTAATGAGCAGTTCTTC. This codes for CASSGGGSGRRNEQFF.

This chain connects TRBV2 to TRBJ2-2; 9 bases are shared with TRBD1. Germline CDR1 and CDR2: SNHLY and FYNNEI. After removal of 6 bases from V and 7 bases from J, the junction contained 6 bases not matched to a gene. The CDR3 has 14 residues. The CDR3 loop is CASRVGQGFGELFF. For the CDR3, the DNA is TGTGCCAGCAGGGTCGGACAGGGGTTCGGGGAGCTGTTTTTT.